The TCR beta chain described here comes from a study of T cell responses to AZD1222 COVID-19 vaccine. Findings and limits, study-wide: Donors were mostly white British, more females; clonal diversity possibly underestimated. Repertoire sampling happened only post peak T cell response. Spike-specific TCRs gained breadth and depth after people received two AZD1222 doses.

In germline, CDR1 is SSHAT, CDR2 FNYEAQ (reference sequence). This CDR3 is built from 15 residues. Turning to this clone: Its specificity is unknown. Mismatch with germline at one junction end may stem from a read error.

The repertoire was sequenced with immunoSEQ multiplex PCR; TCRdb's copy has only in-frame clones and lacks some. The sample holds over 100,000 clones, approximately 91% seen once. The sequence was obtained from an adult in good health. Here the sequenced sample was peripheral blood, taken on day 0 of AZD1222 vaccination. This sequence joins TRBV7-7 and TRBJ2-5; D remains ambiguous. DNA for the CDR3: TGTGCTAGCAGCTTAGGCCCGCACGGTGCGGAGACCCAGTACTTC. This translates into CASSLGPHGAETQYF.